These 29 T cell receptor beta chains were sequenced from one sample in a study of breast tumors, draining lymph nodes, adjacent tissues. Axillary draining lymph nodes of breast cancer patients supplied the node samples. TCRdb passed the multiplex PCR reads through MiXCR, listing each CDR3 protein once. The sample shows about 200,000 distinct CDR3 sequences, less than 40% of them seen only once. What was sequenced was axillary lymph node tissue. These receptors originate from a female donor with breast cancer. Some clones in this sample may be carry-over from other donors' samples.

This clonotype has only a few counts. The CDR3 protein is CASSVAAGGAYNEQFF. The CDR3 bases are TGTGCCAGCAGCGTAGCGGCCGGCGGGGCATACAATGAGCAGTTCTTC. This chain links TRBV9 with TRBJ2-1; D perhaps matches TRBD2 (6 bases). The CDR3 contains 16 residues. From germline, CDR1 is SGDLS and CDR2 YYNGEE. Trimming removed 0 bases at V and 4 bases at J, with 14 bases between.

V and J are TRBV2 and TRBJ2-4; no reliable D call. The V and J ends lost 5 bases and 0 bases respectively, with 14 bases between them. The CDR3 length is 16 residues. In germline, CDR1 is SNHLY, CDR2 FYNNEI. CDR3 sequence: CASSPRSGLAKNIQYF. The DNA of the CDR3 is TGTGCCAGCAGTCCCCGTTCAGGATTAGCCAAAAACATTCAGTACTTC.

This chain links TRBV6-5 with TRBJ1-1, with D perhaps matching TRBD1 (6 bases). Germline loops: CDR1 MNHEY, CDR2 SVGAGI. V lost 5 bases and J 3 bases, leaving 19 bases between the germline ends. CDR3 length: 16 residues. The CDR3 sequence: CASSPPSGGGHTEAFF. For the CDR3, the DNA is TGTGCCAGCAGTCCCCCCTCCGGCGGGGGGCACACTGAAGCTTTCTTT.

This clonotype was found a few times. V gene TRBV12-3 or TRBV12-4 combines with J gene TRBJ1-6; TRBD1 matches 8 bases. This CDR3 contains 16 residues. V was pared by 6 bases and J by 1 base, with 5 bases of the junction left unmatched. CDR3 bases: TGTGCCAGCAGGGACCAGGGGGCATCCTATAATTCACCCCTCCACTTT. Translation: CASRDQGASYNSPLHF.

This clonotype was picked up many times. The chain joins TRBV7-3 to TRBJ2-1, with D uncertain. Germline V lookup: CDR1 SGHTA, CDR2 FQGTGA. The germline V and J ends were trimmed by 6 bases and 3 bases, with 15 bases remaining between them. This CDR3 is 15 amino acids long. CDR3 sequence (DNA): TGTGCCAGCAGATCTGGGATTTCGAACTACAATGAGCAGTTCTTC. It codes for CASRSGISNYNEQFF.

V is TRBV27 and J is TRBJ1-4; D remains unclear. V lost 6 bases, J lost 0 bases, and 11 bases lay in between. From germline, CDR1 is MNHEY and CDR2 SMNVEV (reference sequence). The CDR3 runs 15 residues. The CDR3 here is CASRVMDATNEKLFF. CDR3 sequence (DNA): TGTGCCAGCAGAGTGATGGATGCAACTAATGAAAAACTGTTTTTT.

This clonotype was recorded at least ten times. This rearrangement joins TRBV10-1 to TRBJ1-2; 7 bases agree with TRBD1. The J segment lost 4 bases and the V segment lost 0 bases, leaving 5 bases of the junction unmatched. CDR3 length: 15 residues. CDR1 and CDR2 (germline): WNHNN, SYGVQD (reference sequence). For the CDR3, the DNA is TGCGCCAGCAGTGAGTCAGACAGGGAGGGCTATGGCTACACCTTC. Translation: CASSESDREGYGYTF.

This clonotype has a count of ten or more. This sequence joins TRBV20-1 and TRBJ2-7; 10 positions match TRBD2. The CDR3 runs to 14 residues. J was trimmed by 6 bases and V by 6 bases; bases with no gene match: 11. Looked up from germline, CDR1 is DFQATT and CDR2 is SNEGSKA (reference sequence). The CDR3 reads CSAKKAGGPVEQYF. The DNA for the CDR3 is TGCAGTGCCAAGAAAGCGGGAGGGCCAGTCGAGCAGTACTTC.

V usage is TRBV2 and J usage is TRBJ1-1; the match to TRBD1 covers 7 bases. CDR3 size: 15 residues. Germline V CDR1 and CDR2: SNHLY, FYNNEI. With V trimmed by 6 bases and J by 1 base, 8 bases remained unmatched. CDR3 protein: CASRRQGGKNTEAFF. The CDR3 DNA follows: TGTGCCAGCAGGCGACAGGGAGGAAAGAACACTGAAGCTTTCTTT.

In this sample, this clonotype turned up a few times. A clone one base away is much larger, so this may be a read error. This chain links TRBV5-1 with TRBJ1-5, with D possibly being TRBD1 (5 bases). The CDR3 runs 14 residues. Germline values: CDR1 SGHRS, CDR2 YFSETQ. The CDR3 sequence: CASSLVPGNHPQHF. DNA for the CDR3: TGCGCCAGCAGCTTGGTACCAGGGAATCACCCCCAGCATTTT.

Points on this clonotype: Since a much larger clone is just one base distant, this may be a read error. J is TRBJ2-3 and V is TRBV10-3; 7 bases agree with TRBD2. Germline V gene sequence: CDR1 ENHRY, CDR2 SYGVKD. The CDR3 length is 15 residues. The J segment lost 0 bases and the V segment lost 5 bases, leaving 5 bases of the junction unmatched. CDR3 in amino acids: CAISTLAFSTDTQYF. CDR3 coding DNA: TGTGCCATCAGTACACTAGCGTTTAGCACAGATACGCAGTATTTT.

This clonotype was counted a few times. V usage is TRBV10-2 and J usage is TRBJ2-3; 12 bases map to TRBD2. The CDR3 loop spans 17 amino acids. Germline lookup yields CDR1 WSHSY and CDR2 SAAADI. Unmatched junction bases numbered 12, after V lost 4 bases and J lost 7 bases. The CDR3 loop is CASSALVTSGGTYTQYF. DNA for the CDR3: TGCGCCAGCAGTGCCTTGGTGACTAGCGGGGGTACCTATACGCAGTATTTT.

For this clonotype: A much larger clone differs by one base, so this may be a read error. The CDR3 region is CASSLGPGNQYEQHF. CDR3 DNA: TGTGCTAGCAGCTTGGGCCCCGGGAACCAATACGAGCAGCACTTC. J is TRBJ2-7 and V is TRBV7-7; D is possibly TRBD2 (5 bases). Germline V gives CDR1 SSHAT, CDR2 FNYEAQ (reference sequence). The CDR3 is 15 residues long.

This clonotype showed up many times. The V call is TRBV4-2, the J call TRBJ2-2; D may be TRBD1 (6 bases). This CDR3 is built from 15 residues. Germline lookup yields CDR1 LGHNA and CDR2 YNFKEQ. V dropped 3 bases and J dropped 1 base, with 9 bases sitting between them. CDR3 DNA sequence: TGTGCCAGCAGCCAGCGCAGGGGGAACACCGGGGAGCTGTTTTTT. This gives the protein CASSQRRGNTGELFF.

The rearrangement joins TRBV2 to TRBJ2-3; the match to TRBD1 covers 8 bases. Germline values: CDR1 SNHLY, CDR2 FYNNEI. The V gene end was trimmed by 10 bases and the J gene end by 6 bases; junction bases not matched to a gene: 9. The CDR3 runs to 13 residues. CDR3 sequence (DNA): TGTGCCACCACCGGGACAGGCGGGGATACGCAGTATTTT. Amino acid sequence: CATTGTGGDTQYF.

This clonotype showed up many times. The CDR3 nucleotides are TGTGCCAGCAGCCAAGAGAGGCTTCAGAACACCGGGGAGCTGTTTTTT. Translated: CASSQERLQNTGELFF. V usage is TRBV4-2 and J usage is TRBJ2-2, with D unclear. V lost 0 bases and J 1 base, leaving 9 bases between the germline ends. This CDR3 comprises 16 residues. The V gene's germline CDR1 is LGHNA and CDR2 YNFKEQ.

This clonotype was recorded many times. The chain recombines TRBV7-9 with TRBJ1-4; possibly TRBD1 for D (5 bases). Looked up from germline, CDR1 is SEHNR and CDR2 is FQNEAQ (reference sequence). The CDR3 is made up of 15 amino acids. V lost 5 bases to trimming and J lost 1 base, with 11 bases between them. CDR3 DNA: TGTGCCAGCAGCGTATTCAGGGAAACTAATGAAAAACTGTTTTTT. This gives the protein CASSVFRETNEKLFF.

With respect to this clonotype: This may be a read error: a much more frequent sequence differs by one nucleotide. The chain joins TRBV6-4 to TRBJ1-4; 7 bases map to TRBD1. The CDR3 extends over 17 amino acids. The V gene end was trimmed by 5 bases and the J gene end by 7 bases; junction bases not matched to a gene: 16. Germline V gene sequence: CDR1 MRHNA, CDR2 SNTAGT. This CDR3 is CASSHWRRGTLGEKLFF. The CDR3 coding sequence is TGTGCCAGCAGTCACTGGCGCAGGGGGACTCTTGGTGAAAAACTGTTTTTT.

This clonotype was recorded at least ten times. The chain uses TRBV6-1 and TRBJ1-5; maybe TRBD1 (6 bases). Per germline, CDR1 MNHNS and CDR2 SASEGT. V was shortened by 2 bases and J by 0 bases, with 17 bases between the two germline ends. CDR3 length equals 18 residues. CDR3 loop: CASSERADSQYSNQPQHF. CDR3 nucleotides: TGTGCCAGCAGTGAACGAGCGGACAGCCAGTATAGCAATCAGCCCCAGCATTTT.

The chain carries TRBV20-1 and TRBJ1-4; weak D call: TRBD1 (5 bases). In germline, CDR1 is DFQATT, CDR2 SNEGSKA (reference sequence). The CDR3 sequence is 14 residues long. V was clipped by 3 bases and J by 8 bases, with 16 bases between them. The CDR3 bases are TGCAGTGCTAGGTTAGCGGGGGTTGGGGAAAAACTGTTTTTT. Its protein product is CSARLAGVGEKLFF.

This clonotype was counted only a few times. This clone may be a read error of a much larger clone one base away. The J gene is TRBJ1-2, the V gene TRBV20-1; 7 positions agree with TRBD1. The CDR3 has 13 amino acids. CDR1 is DFQATT and CDR2 is SNEGSKA in the germline V gene (reference sequence). The DNA of the CDR3 is TGCAGTGCTAGAGATAGAGGGGGCTATGCCTACACCTTC. Translating gives CSARDRGGYAYTF.

Of note for this clonotype: The conserved final phenylalanine or tryptophan is absent from the CDR3, which likely points to a read error. The DNA is omitted, as the CDR3 cannot be located on it reliably, and the CDR3 follows TCRdb's listing. The chain couples TRBV6-2 or TRBV6-3 to TRBJ2-5; the table's D gene call, TRBD1, was not cross checked with the DNA. Germline V gene data show CDR1 as MNHEY and CDR2 as SVGEGT. The CDR3 numbers 10 amino acids, ends counted. The CDR3 loop is CASSHALGVT.

This clonotype occurred many times. The chain has TRBV4-1 and TRBJ2-1, with D maybe TRBD2 (6 bases). The length of the CDR3 is 14 residues. V was clipped by 2 bases and J by 4 bases, with 9 bases between them. Germline loops: CDR1 MGHRA, CDR2 YSYEKL. CDR3 sequence: CASSQMRGYNEQFF. The CDR3 DNA reads TGCGCCAGCAGCCAAATGCGGGGTTACAATGAGCAGTTCTTC.

This clonotype was seen a handful of times. A much bigger clone sits one base away, suggesting this may be a read error. The rearrangement uses TRBV20-1 and TRBJ1-5, with TRBD1 matching 8 bases. Germline CDR1 reads DFQATT; CDR2 reads SNEGSKA (reference sequence). This CDR3 has 14 residues. CDR3 protein: CSARDRLGNPPQHF. The CDR3 nucleotides read TGCAGTGCTCGGGACAGGCTGGGTAATCCGCCCCAGCATTTT.

This clonotype appeared many times. The chain links TRBV24-1 to TRBJ2-2; TRBD1 matches 7 bases. This CDR3 is built from 18 residues. Germline V gene data show CDR1 as KGHDR and CDR2 as SFDVKD. V lost 4 bases, J lost 1 base, and 11 bases stayed unmatched. The CDR3 loop is CATSEGGVNSWNTGELFF. DNA of the CDR3: TGTGCCACCAGTGAAGGGGGCGTTAATAGTTGGAACACCGGGGAGCTGTTTTTT.

This clonotype was observed at least ten times. This chain links TRBV5-6 with TRBJ1-4, with D maybe TRBD1 (6 bases). The CDR3 extends over 16 amino acids. V lost 4 bases and J 2 bases, leaving 15 bases between the germline ends. Per germline, CDR1 SGHDT and CDR2 YYEEEE. Here the CDR3 reads CASSEQGEPTNEKLFF. The CDR3 nucleotides are TGTGCCAGCAGCGAACAGGGTGAACCTACTAATGAAAAACTGTTTTTT.

In its sample, this clonotype was seen many times. The chain uses TRBV4-1 and TRBJ1-2, with 7 nucleotides matching TRBD1. CDR3 size: 16 residues. Trimming removed 0 bases from V and 8 bases from J; junction bases left unmatched: 12. From germline, CDR1 is MGHRA and CDR2 YSYEKL. The CDR3 is CASSQDQGGGGQGYTF. In DNA, the CDR3 is TGCGCCAGCAGCCAAGATCAGGGAGGGGGCGGTCAGGGCTACACCTTC.

This clonotype has a count of ten or more. The V and J genes are TRBV20-1 and TRBJ2-7, with 7 nucleotides matching TRBD2. The V segment lost 0 bases and the J segment 2 bases; nucleotides outside the gene matches: 7. There are 15 residues in the CDR3. Germline values: CDR1 DFQATT, CDR2 SNEGSKA (reference sequence). CDR3 loop: CSARDLGGVTYEQYF. DNA of the CDR3: TGCAGTGCTAGAGATCTGGGGGGGGTTACCTACGAGCAGTACTTC.

The chain couples TRBV6-5 to TRBJ2-5; TRBD1 matches at 9 bases. The CDR3 extends over 17 amino acids. Germline-derived CDR1 and CDR2 are MNHEY and SVGAGI. The trim removed 5 bases at V and 0 bases at J, leaving 10 bases unmatched. This CDR3 reads CASSLRPGTGNQETQYF. As DNA, the CDR3 is TGTGCCAGCAGTCTAAGGCCCGGGACAGGGAACCAAGAGACCCAGTACTTC.